This T cell receptor (beta chain) was identified in a study of blood T cell repertoires in COVID-19. Study information: COVID-19 samples from acute and convalescent phases originated in the United States, Italy and Spain.

Sequencing was performed with immunoSEQ multiplex PCR; in TCRdb, only in-frame clones are kept and a portion is missing. The table includes around 72,000 clones, 80% to 85% detected once. Per the germline V gene, CDR1 is MNHNY and CDR2 is SVGAGI (reference sequence). Trimming took 5 bases from V and 2 from J, leaving 13 bases between them. CDR3 length: 14 residues. The V gene is TRBV6-6, the J gene TRBJ2-7; tentative D call: TRBD1 (5 bases). What was sequenced was peripheral blood. The sequence came from a woman in her fifties or sixties with acute or convalescent COVID-19. CDR3 nucleotide sequence: TGTGCCAGCAGTAACCCGACAGAGGCCTACGAGCAGTACTTC. Amino acid sequence: CASSNPTEAYEQYF.